This entry lists 3 T cell receptor beta chains sequenced from one sample in a study of T cell changes during pregnancy in multiple sclerosis. Repertoires were generated with immunoSEQ multiplex PCR, while TCRdb's copy carries only in-frame clones and drops some. Of about 40,000 clones in the sample, around 90% were seen once. The sequenced sample was peripheral blood, obtained in the first trimester of pregnancy. These receptors all come from a female donor in good health, enrolled as a control in a pregnancy study.

V gene TRBV11-3 combines with J gene TRBJ2-7; D may be TRBD1 (5 bases). The CDR3 runs to 12 residues. V was cut by 5 bases and J by 3 bases, with 8 bases left in between. From germline, CDR1 is SGHNT and CDR2 YENEEA. The CDR3 DNA reads as TGTGCCAGCAGCAAAGACAGCTACGAGCAGTACTTC. Protein sequence: CASSKDSYEQYF.

The CDR3 reads CASSTTGGGYGYTF. The DNA for the CDR3 is TGTGCCAGCAGTACGACAGGGGGAGGATATGGCTACACCTTC. V and J are TRBV28 and TRBJ1-2, with TRBD1 identical over 9 bases. Germline CDR1 and CDR2: MDHEN and SYDVKM. This CDR3 region has 14 residues. The junction had 6 bases not matched to a gene; V was cut back by 5 bases and J by 5 bases.

Only one count was recorded for this clone. The chain is built from TRBV15 and TRBJ1-4, with D tentatively TRBD1 (6 bases). The germline gives CDR1 LNHNV, CDR2 YYDKDF (reference sequence). Trimming removed 0 bases from V and 2 bases from J, with 13 bases in between. The CDR3 runs 17 residues. DNA for the CDR3: TGTGCCACCAGCAGAGATCGGCGGGGGGCGACTAATGAAAAACTGTTTTTT. Encoded protein: CATSRDRRGATNEKLFF.